This paragraph covers one T cell receptor (beta chain) sequence. Its antigen remains unidentified. This specimen comes from a study of memory CD4+ T cells and cytomegalovirus serostatus. Overall study: Healthy Belgian adult donors included several CMV-positive and some 24 CMV-negative people. General study points: Suggested: most of the CMV-linked TCR signature lies in CD4+ memory cells. Of 150 to 200 reported CMV TCRbeta sequences, under 80 were found in memory CD4+ repertoires.

TCRdb keeps only in-frame clones here, not all; method: immunoSEQ multiplex PCR. The table has under 55,000 clones, more than 70% seen once; the top ten hold 1.1% to 1.5%. The sort gate was single viable CD3+CD4+CD8-CD45RO+ cells for memory CD4+ T cells. V was shortened by 4 bases and J by 4 bases, with 17 bases between the two germline ends. This CDR3 spans 16 amino acids. Germline loops: CDR1 LNHDA, CDR2 SQIVND (reference sequence). Sequenced material: memory CD4+ T cells from blood. This sequence originates from an adult in good health and CMV-seropositive. The rearrangement links TRBV19 to TRBJ1-3, with D possibly TRBD1 on 6 matching bases. The CDR3 nucleotides read TGTGCCAGTAGTACACGGAAGACAGGTCTAGGAAACACCATATATTTT. It encodes CASSTRKTGLGNTIYF.